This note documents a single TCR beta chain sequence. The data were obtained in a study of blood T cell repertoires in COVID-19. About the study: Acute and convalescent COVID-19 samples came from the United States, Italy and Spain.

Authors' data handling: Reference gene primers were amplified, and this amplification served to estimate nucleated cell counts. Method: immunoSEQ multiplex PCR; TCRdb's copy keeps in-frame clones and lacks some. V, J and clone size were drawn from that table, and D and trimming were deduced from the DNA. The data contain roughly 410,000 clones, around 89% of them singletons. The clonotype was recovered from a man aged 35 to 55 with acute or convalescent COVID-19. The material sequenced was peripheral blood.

The CDR3 sequence: CASSTGGRANEKLFF. Here the CDR3 DNA reads TGTGCCAGCAGCACGGGGGGAAGAGCTAATGAAAAACTGTTTTTT. The chain couples TRBV7-9 to TRBJ1-4; perhaps TRBD1 as D (5 bases). The CDR3 consists of 15 residues. V was shortened by 5 bases and J by 3 bases, with 13 bases between the two germline ends. Germline V gene data show CDR1 as SEHNR and CDR2 as FQNEAQ (reference sequence).